The 29 T cell receptor beta chains below all came from one sample that was sequenced in a study of CD8 T cells in ankylosing spondylitis listed by TCRdb under 2017. The paper as a whole reports these results and caveats: Blood from ankylosing spondylitis patients appeared to be characterized by a TCR beta motif made up of 8 or 9 highly homologous amino acid variants.

Preparation of the library involved 5' RACE. Sequenced on an Illumina HiSeq 2500. The public reads were reanalyzed by TCRdb: fastp trimming at Q25, MiXCR alignment, in-frame beta chains only. When rows share a CDR3 protein, they turn into one entry using the most common DNA and genes. Recorded for this sample are some 330,000 distinct CDR3 sequences; under 8.5% of them occurred a single time. The ten largest account for about 15% of the sample. Antigens of these TCRs are unknown. Sequencing was carried out using blood, either unsorted or a sorted T cell fraction (not recorded which). These receptors all stem from a male donor with ankylosing spondylitis.

The J gene is TRBJ2-1, the V gene TRBV9; perhaps TRBD2 as D (6 bases). Trimming stripped 3 bases from V and 6 bases from J, with 10 bases between. The CDR3 extends over 13 amino acids. In germline, CDR1 is SGDLS, CDR2 YYNGEE. DNA for the CDR3: TGTGCCAGCAGCGCCGTGGGAGGCAATGAGCAGTTCTTC. Its protein product is CASSAVGGNEQFF. Drawing the rest from reference TRBV9 and TRBJ2-1, the complete variable domain is DSGVTQTPKHLITATGQRVTLRCSPRSGDLSVYWYQQSLDQGLQFLIQYYNGEERAKGNILERFSAQQFPDLHSELNLSSLELGDSALYFCASSAVGGNEQFFGPGTRLTVL.

The chain combines TRBV20-1 with TRBJ2-5, with a weak D call TRBD2 (5 bases). The V gene's germline CDR1 is DFQATT and CDR2 SNEGSKA (reference sequence). V shed 4 bases and J shed 1 base, with 13 bases lying between them. This CDR3 region has 14 residues. DNA of the CDR3: TGCAGTGCTATATCTGGAGGCAGCCAAGAGACCCAGTACTTC. It encodes CSAISGGSQETQYF.

This clonotype was counted between two and nine times. This chain connects TRBV28 to TRBJ2-5; 11 bases are a match to TRBD2. The length of the CDR3 is 16 residues. Germline-derived CDR1 and CDR2 are MDHEN and SYDVKM. V lost 6 bases to trimming and J lost 1 base; unmatched junction nucleotides: 7. In DNA, the CDR3 is TGTGCCAGCAGGCTGGGGACTAGCGGAGTCCAAGAGACCCAGTACTTC. Translation: CASRLGTSGVQETQYF.

This clonotype came up many times. The chain carries TRBV18 and TRBJ2-2; 8 bases agree with TRBD2. CDR3 length equals 17 residues. Germline values: CDR1 KGHSH, CDR2 LQKENI. The ends lost 6 bases at V and 4 bases at J; junction bases unmatched: 13. CDR3 sequence: CASSYREAGVATGELFF. The DNA of the CDR3 is TGTGCCAGCTCCTACAGGGAAGCGGGAGTGGCCACCGGGGAGCTGTTTTTT.

This clonotype was seen repeatedly, ten times or more. CDR3 bases: TGCAGTGCTAGCCGCGGACAGGTGAGCAATCAGCCCCAGCATTTT. Amino acids: CSASRGQVSNQPQHF. The J gene is TRBJ1-5, the V gene TRBV20-1, with TRBD1 identical over 7 bases. Germline assignment: CDR1 DFQATT and CDR2 SNEGSKA (reference sequence). J gave up 1 base and V 3 bases, and 6 bases lay outside the gene matches. This CDR3 has 15 residues.

The rearrangement links TRBV2 to TRBJ1-4; 8 nucleotides match TRBD1. Germline loops: CDR1 SNHLY, CDR2 FYNNEI. V trimming: 2 bases; J trimming: 16 bases; junction bases outside the gene matches: 3. The CDR3 sequence is 11 residues long. The CDR3 DNA follows: TGTGCCAGCAGTGAATGGGACAGGAGGTTTTTT. Translated, it gives CASSEWDRRFF.

This clonotype has just a few counts. The chain is built from TRBV7-2 and TRBJ2-7; 7 bases map to TRBD1. The V and J ends lost 1 base and 3 bases, in that order; junction bases with no gene match: 6. Germline V gene lookup returns CDR1 SGHTA and CDR2 FQGNSA. The CDR3 has 15 residues. CDR3 loop: CASSLVGPGGYEQYF. CDR3 sequence (DNA): TGTGCCAGCAGCTTAGTAGGGCCAGGGGGCTACGAGCAGTACTTC.

This clonotype was seen ten or more times. This chain uses TRBV5-1 with TRBJ2-2, with D perhaps being TRBD1 or TRBD2 (5 bases each). The CDR3 covers 15 residues. V was shortened by 2 bases and J by 4 bases, with 12 bases between the two germline ends. From germline, CDR1 is SGHRS and CDR2 YFSETQ. The CDR3 reads CASSFGGRGTGELFF. The CDR3 region has the DNA TGCGCCAGCAGCTTTGGGGGAAGAGGCACCGGGGAGCTGTTTTTT. Looking up the rest from reference TRBV5-1 and TRBJ2-2 gives the full variable domain: KAGVTQTPRYLIKTRGQQVTLSCSPISGHRSVSWYQQTPGQGLQFLFEYFSETQRNKGNFPGRFSGRQFSNSRSEMNVSTLELGDSALYLCASSFGGRGTGELFFGEGSRLTVL.

This chain uses TRBV3-1 with TRBJ2-2; 11 nucleotides align to TRBD2. V shed 10 bases and J 2 bases; nucleotides not matched to a gene: 9. The V gene's germline CDR1 is LGHDT and CDR2 YNNKEL (reference sequence). CDR3 length equals 16 residues. The CDR3 loop is CATSWGLAANTGELFF. The CDR3 nucleotides are TGTGCCACGAGCTGGGGACTAGCGGCAAACACCGGGGAGCTGTTTTTT.

This clonotype was counted between two and nine times. The chain carries TRBV18 and TRBJ1-2; TRBD1 aligns across 12 bases. The germline CDR1 and CDR2 sequences are KGHSH and LQKENI. V lost 4 bases, J lost 4 bases, and 7 bases stayed unmatched. CDR3 length: 16 amino acids. The CDR3 DNA follows: TGTGCCAGCTCACGGTCCGGGACAGGGGGCACCTATGGCTACACCTTC. Its protein product is CASSRSGTGGTYGYTF.

Only a few counts were recorded for this clonotype. V gene TRBV15 combines with J gene TRBJ2-1; D not certain. CDR1 LNHNV and CDR2 YYDKDF come from the germline V gene (reference sequence). The CDR3 loop spans 12 amino acids. The V end lost 2 bases, the J end lost 3 bases, and 2 bases lay between the germline ends. The CDR3 is CATSRNYNEQFF. The CDR3 nucleotides read TGTGCCACCAGCAGAAACTACAATGAGCAGTTCTTC.

The genes are TRBV2 and TRBJ1-4; 9 positions agree with TRBD1. The CDR3 is 15 amino acids. Germline CDR1 and CDR2: SNHLY and FYNNEI. The ends lost 5 bases at V and 8 bases at J; junction bases unmatched: 9. The CDR3 reads CASSNYRGLREKLFF. Written as DNA, the CDR3 is TGTGCCAGCAGTAACTACAGGGGGCTGCGAGAAAAACTGTTTTTT.

The chain carries TRBV27 and TRBJ2-5, with a weak D call TRBD2 (6 bases). Per the germline V gene, CDR1 is MNHEY and CDR2 is SMNVEV (reference sequence). The CDR3 has 15 residues. V lost 5 bases, J lost 2 bases, and 15 bases lay in between. The DNA of the CDR3 is TGTGCCAGCAGTCCTGTCCCGGGACTGCAAGAGACCCAGTACTTC. Its translation: CASSPVPGLQETQYF.

This clonotype was counted a few times. The rearrangement links TRBV3-1 to TRBJ2-1; no firm D call. The CDR3 runs 15 residues. Trimming shortened V by 4 bases and J by 1 base, and 11 bases separated the two germline ends. CDR1 and CDR2 from the germline V gene are LGHDT and YNNKEL (reference sequence). CDR3 region: CASSPFPVSYNEQFF. DNA for the CDR3: TGTGCCAGCAGCCCCTTCCCGGTTTCCTACAATGAGCAGTTCTTC.

V and J are TRBV5-6 and TRBJ2-6, with 10 bases aligning to TRBD1. Germline CDR1 and CDR2: SGHDT and YYEEEE. J lost 3 bases, V lost 4 bases, and 10 bases had no gene match. The CDR3 has 18 residues. The CDR3 region has the DNA TGTGCCAGCAGCATGGACGGGACAGGGGTGGATGGGGCCAACGTCCTGACTTTC. Translation: CASSMDGTGVDGANVLTF.

V gene TRBV7-9 combines with J gene TRBJ2-2; the match to TRBD2 covers 8 bases. CDR3 size: 15 residues. Germline values: CDR1 SEHNR, CDR2 FQNEAQ (reference sequence). Losses at the gene ends were 2 bases for V and 6 bases for J; bases not matched to a gene: 5. The CDR3 protein is CASSLPAGAPGELFF. DNA for the CDR3: TGTGCCAGCAGCTTACCAGCGGGAGCCCCCGGGGAGCTGTTTTTT.

This clonotype was counted a few times. The genes are TRBV5-1 and TRBJ2-4; TRBD2 agrees at 9 bases. This CDR3 contains 18 residues. Germline-derived CDR1 and CDR2 are SGHRS and YFSETQ. The V gene end was trimmed by 4 bases and the J gene end by 1 base; junction bases not matched to a gene: 12. CDR3 residues: CASSLPWREGSAKNIQYF. The CDR3 bases are TGCGCCAGCAGCCTCCCCTGGCGGGAGGGCTCGGCCAAAAACATTCAGTACTTC.

This clonotype was counted at least ten times. V usage is TRBV5-1 and J usage is TRBJ1-1; 7 bases agree with TRBD1. Germline CDR1 is SGHRS and CDR2 is YFSETQ. This CDR3 has 14 amino acids. Trimming took 1 base from V and 4 from J; bases not matched to a gene: 4. CDR3 amino acids: CASSLTGVGTEAFF. In nucleotides, the CDR3 is TGCGCCAGCAGCTTGACAGGGGTGGGCACTGAAGCTTTCTTT.

This clonotype was recorded a few times. For the CDR3, the DNA is TGTGCCAGCAGCGGGGACGGAACTAATGAAAAACTGTTTTTT. Translated: CASSGDGTNEKLFF. This sequence joins TRBV2 and TRBJ1-4, with D possibly matching TRBD1 (5 bases). CDR3 length equals 14 residues. The V end was cut by 6 bases, the J end by 1 base, with 9 bases between. Germline CDR1 reads SNHLY; CDR2 reads FYNNEI. The full variable domain, rest sourced from reference TRBV2 and TRBJ1-4, is EPEVTQTPSHQVTQMGQEVILRCVPISNHLYFYWYRQILGQKVEFLVSFYNNEISEKSEIFDDQFSVERPDGSNFTLKIRSTKLEDSAMYFCASSGDGTNEKLFFGSGTQLSVL.

This rearrangement joins TRBV6-1 to TRBJ2-1, with 10 bases fitting TRBD2. The CDR3 runs 14 residues. Germline lookup yields CDR1 MNHNS and CDR2 SASEGT. Trimming cost V 7 bases and J 6 bases; bases outside gene matches: 6. CDR3 nucleotide sequence: TGTGCCAGCACCGCGTGGACTAGCGGCAATGAGCAGTTCTTC. This gives the protein CASTAWTSGNEQFF.

V usage is TRBV29-1 and J usage is TRBJ2-7; 10 positions agree with TRBD2. The trim removed 3 bases at V and 5 bases at J, leaving 4 bases unmatched. The V gene's germline CDR1 is SQVTM and CDR2 ANQGSEA. This CDR3 has 13 residues. CDR3 DNA: TGCAGCGTTGAGGCTAGCGGGAGTGACGAGCAGTACTTC. Translated: CSVEASGSDEQYF.

This clonotype has ten or more counts. The chain is built from TRBV4-2 and TRBJ2-5; 8 positions match TRBD1. The CDR3 loop spans 17 amino acids. J lost 2 bases, V lost 1 base, and 9 bases had no gene match. CDR1 is LGHNA and CDR2 is YNFKEQ in the germline V gene. The CDR3 DNA is TGTGCCAGCAGCCAAGCGCTGACAGGGGCGAAACAAGAGACCCAGTACTTC. This sequence encodes CASSQALTGAKQETQYF.

The V call is TRBV6-2 or TRBV6-3, the J call TRBJ2-1; 12 bases align to TRBD2. Trimming took 6 bases from V and 4 from J; bases not matched to a gene: 7. The CDR3 runs to 16 residues. Germline V gene lookup returns CDR1 MNHEY and CDR2 SVGEGT. In nucleotides, the CDR3 is TGTGCCAGCAGCCGTACTAGCGGGAGGAGATACAATGAGCAGTTCTTC. Protein: CASSRTSGRRYNEQFF.

V is TRBV4-1 and J is TRBJ2-5; TRBD1 matches 8 bases. Germline trimming cut 3 bases from V and 1 base from J; bases unmatched to any gene: 4. Germline values: CDR1 MGHRA, CDR2 YSYEKL. The CDR3 has 15 amino acids. The CDR3, as DNA: TGCGCCAGCAGCCACCTGGGACAGGCCCAAGAGACCCAGTACTTC. It translates to CASSHLGQAQETQYF.

There are many counts of this clonotype. The V and J genes are TRBV9 and TRBJ2-3, with 10 bases matching TRBD2. Germline assignment: CDR1 SGDLS and CDR2 YYNGEE. CDR3 length: 23 amino acids. Trimming removed 0 bases from V and 2 bases from J; junction bases left unmatched: 24. The CDR3 DNA reads TGTGCCAGCAGCGTAGCTTATGAAGGGTCAAGCGGGAGGGCCGACCCCTACACAGATACGCAGTATTTT. As protein: CASSVAYEGSSGRADPYTDTQYF.

A remark on this clonotype: The germline gene is not matched at one end of the junction; a read error may be the cause. This rearrangement joins TRBV24-1 to TRBJ2-1, with D unclear. CDR3 length: 14 residues. Germline lookup yields CDR1 KGHDR and CDR2 SFDVKD. CDR3 sequence (DNA): TGTGCCGCCAGTGATCTGCTCGGGTGGGTTGAGCAGTTCTTC. Amino acid sequence: CAASDLLGWVEQFF.

This clonotype was picked up a small number of times. CDR3 amino acids: CATPWADYYGYTF. The CDR3 nucleotides are TGTGCCACCCCTTGGGCGGACTACTATGGCTACACCTTC. The chain is built from TRBV28 and TRBJ1-2, with D unresolved. The CDR3 covers 13 residues. Germline-derived CDR1 and CDR2 are MDHEN and SYDVKM. V was shortened by 10 bases and J by 3 bases, with 15 bases between the two germline ends.

This clonotype was recorded a few times. J is TRBJ1-1 and V is TRBV5-6, with 7 bases lining up with TRBD1. J was trimmed by 0 bases and V by 6 bases; bases with no gene match: 5. Germline V gene data show CDR1 as SGHDT and CDR2 as YYEEEE. This CDR3 region has 14 residues. CDR3 in amino acids: CASNLQGLNTEAFF. In DNA form, the CDR3 reads TGTGCCAGCAACCTACAGGGGTTGAACACTGAAGCTTTCTTT. Full variable domain (missing parts from reference TRBV5-6 and TRBJ1-1): DAGVTQSPTHLIKTRGQQVTLRCSPKSGHDTVSWYQQALGQGPQFIFQYYEEEERQRGNFPDRFSGHQFPNYSSELNVNALLLGDSALYLCASNLQGLNTEAFFGQGTRLTVV.

The chain carries TRBV3-1 and TRBJ2-6, with 10 positions matching TRBD1. The germline V gene has CDR1 LGHDT and CDR2 YNNKEL (reference sequence). This CDR3 comprises 19 residues. Losses at the gene ends were 5 bases for V and 0 bases for J; bases not matched to a gene: 10. The CDR3 nucleotides read TGTGCCAGCAGCATGACAGGGGGCGCAGCCAGCTCTGGGGCCAACGTCCTGACTTTC. Amino acids: CASSMTGGAASSGANVLTF.